This T cell receptor (beta chain) stems from a study of Ad26.COV2.S vaccination and SARS-CoV-2 variants. Libraries were prepared by immunoSEQ multiplex PCR; TCRdb keeps only in-frame clonotypes and omits some of them. The sample gives around 450,000 clones, around 90% of which show up once; 12% is in the top ten. The V end was cut by 5 bases, the J end by 4 bases, with 18 bases between. Looked up from germline, CDR1 is MNHEY and CDR2 is SVGEGT. This CDR3 region has 15 residues. Worth noting for this clone: Its antigen is still unknown.

Study-level findings and limits: Measures of TCR breadth and depth may have fallen short of total T cell responses.

The treatment was: some 20 received Ad26.COV2.S at low or high dose, single or two shots; about 5 received placebo; per-sample allocation not given. Collection of samples fell on day 63 after the first vaccine or placebo injection. V gene TRBV6-2 or TRBV6-3 combines with J gene TRBJ2-7; D unresolved. The sequences come from peripheral blood, collected in a trial of Ad26.COV2.S vaccine versus placebo. This clonotype was sampled from a person between 18 and 60 years old who received the Ad26.COV2.S COVID-19 vaccine or a placebo. The CDR3 coding sequence is TGTGCCAGCAGTCGGCAGGCCAGTAGATTTTACGAGCAGTACTTC. This sequence encodes CASSRQASRFYEQYF.